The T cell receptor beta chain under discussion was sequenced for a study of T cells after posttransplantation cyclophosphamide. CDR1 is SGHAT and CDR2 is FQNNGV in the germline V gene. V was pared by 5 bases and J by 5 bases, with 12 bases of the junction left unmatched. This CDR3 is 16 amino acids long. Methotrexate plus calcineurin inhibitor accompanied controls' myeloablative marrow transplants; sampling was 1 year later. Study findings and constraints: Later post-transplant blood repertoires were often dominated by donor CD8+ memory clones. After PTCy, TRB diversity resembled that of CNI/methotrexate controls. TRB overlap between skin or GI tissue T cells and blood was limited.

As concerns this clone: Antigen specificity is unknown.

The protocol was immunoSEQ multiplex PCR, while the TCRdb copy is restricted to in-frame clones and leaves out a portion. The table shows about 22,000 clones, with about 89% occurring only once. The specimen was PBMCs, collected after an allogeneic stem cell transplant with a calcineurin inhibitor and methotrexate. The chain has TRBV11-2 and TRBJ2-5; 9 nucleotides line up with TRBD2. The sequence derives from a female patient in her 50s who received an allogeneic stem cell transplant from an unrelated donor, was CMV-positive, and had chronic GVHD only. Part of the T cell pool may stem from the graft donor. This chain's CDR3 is CASSPLGGRGGETQYF. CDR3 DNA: TGTGCCAGCAGCCCTCTGGGCGGGAGGGGGGGGGAGACCCAGTACTTC.